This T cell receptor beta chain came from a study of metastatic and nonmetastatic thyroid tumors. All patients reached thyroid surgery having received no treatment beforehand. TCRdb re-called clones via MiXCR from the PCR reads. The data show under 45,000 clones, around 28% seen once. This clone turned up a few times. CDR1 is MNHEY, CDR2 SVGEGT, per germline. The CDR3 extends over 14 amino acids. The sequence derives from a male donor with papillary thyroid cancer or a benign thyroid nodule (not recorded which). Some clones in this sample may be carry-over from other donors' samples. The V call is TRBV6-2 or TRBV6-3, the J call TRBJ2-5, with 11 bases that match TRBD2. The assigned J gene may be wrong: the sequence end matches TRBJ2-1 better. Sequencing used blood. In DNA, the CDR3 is TGTGCCAGCAGAAGACTAGCGGGAAACGATGAGCAGTTCTTC. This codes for CASRRLAGNDEQFF.